Presented here are 30 T cell receptor beta chains from one specimen sequenced in a study of blood T cell repertoires in COVID-19. Here immunoSEQ multiplex PCR was the method, and the copy in TCRdb shows in-frame clones only, minus some. Of under 200,000 clones in the sample, around nine tenths were seen once. Sequenced: peripheral blood. The receptors were sampled from a young man with active or convalescent COVID-19.

This sequence joins TRBV30 and TRBJ1-2; possibly TRBD1 for D (6 bases). Trimming removed 2 bases from V and 4 bases from J, with 11 bases in between. The CDR3 consists of 13 residues. Per the germline V gene, CDR1 is GTSNPN and CDR2 is SVGIG (reference sequence). The CDR3 spells CAWSLGGTYGYTF. As DNA, the CDR3 is TGTGCCTGGAGTCTAGGGGGTACCTATGGCTACACCTTC.

The chain combines TRBV9 with TRBJ2-1; tentative D call: TRBD2 (5 bases). This CDR3 has 13 amino acids. V lost 6 bases and J 5 bases, leaving 12 bases between the germline ends. Germline values: CDR1 SGDLS, CDR2 YYNGEE. The CDR3 loop reads CASTPGWNNEQFF. CDR3 nucleotide sequence: TGTGCCAGCACCCCGGGGTGGAACAATGAGCAGTTCTTC.

The V gene is TRBV5-4, the J gene TRBJ1-1; D is unclear. The CDR3 length is 13 residues. Germline V lookup: CDR1 SGHNT, CDR2 YYREEE (reference sequence). Trimming took off 3 bases at V and 1 base at J, with 7 bases between the two ends. Written as DNA, the CDR3 is TGTGCCAGCAGCTCAACACGGAACACTGAAGCTTTCTTT. This encodes CASSSTRNTEAFF.

The V gene is TRBV5-6, the J gene TRBJ1-2; 7 bases line up with TRBD1. Germline lookup yields CDR1 SGHDT and CDR2 YYEEEE. The CDR3 covers 15 residues. V was clipped by 7 bases and J by 7 bases; unmatched bases: 16. The CDR3: CASLDRDVSSGGYTF. The CDR3 region has the DNA TGTGCCAGCCTAGACAGGGATGTTAGTAGTGGTGGCTACACCTTC.

This chain links TRBV9 with TRBJ2-7; D may be TRBD1 (5 bases). This CDR3 region has 15 residues. Germline V gene data show CDR1 as SGDLS and CDR2 as YYNGEE. The V end was cut by 0 bases, the J end by 3 bases, with 13 bases between. The chain's CDR3 is CASSVEGVGVYEQYF. The CDR3, as DNA: TGTGCCAGCAGCGTAGAAGGGGTAGGGGTCTACGAGCAGTACTTC. Full variable domain (missing parts from reference TRBV9 and TRBJ2-7): DSGVTQTPKHLITATGQRVTLRCSPRSGDLSVYWYQQSLDQGLQFLIQYYNGEERAKGNILERFSAQQFPDLHSELNLSSLELGDSALYFCASSVEGVGVYEQYFGPGTRLTVT.

The genes are TRBV3-1 (or the pseudogene TRBV3-2) and TRBJ2-1, with D perhaps TRBD2 (5 bases). Trimming cost V 1 base and J 9 bases, with 13 bases left between them. This CDR3 comprises 14 residues. Germline V gene lookup returns CDR1 LGHDT and CDR2 YNNKEL (reference sequence). CDR3 in DNA: TGTGCCAGCAGCCAAGTGGAAGGTCGGGGTGAGCAGTTCTTC. Translation: CASSQVEGRGEQFF.

J is TRBJ1-5 and V is TRBV28; 8 positions agree with TRBD1. The CDR3 runs to 17 residues. Unmatched junction bases numbered 11, after V lost 6 bases and J lost 1 base. The germline gives CDR1 MDHEN, CDR2 SYDVKM. The CDR3 bases are TGTGCCAGCAGCCCCCAGGGACAGGTCCTGAGCAATCAGCCCCAGCATTTT. It specifies CASSPQGQVLSNQPQHF.

This chain joins TRBV30 and TRBJ1-2; D is ambiguous. The CDR3 length is 13 residues. Germline loops: CDR1 GTSNPN, CDR2 SVGIG (reference sequence). V lost 0 bases and J 7 bases, leaving 12 bases between the germline ends. CDR3 loop: CAWSVPPGLGYTF. The CDR3 DNA is TGTGCCTGGAGTGTACCCCCAGGTCTTGGCTACACCTTC.

V gene TRBV28 combines with J gene TRBJ1-2; D is undetermined. Germline assignment: CDR1 MDHEN and CDR2 SYDVKM. The V end was cut by 6 bases, the J end by 2 bases, with 13 bases between. The CDR3 is 14 amino acids. The DNA of the CDR3 is TGTGCCAGCAGCCCTTTTCGGGAAAACTATGGCTACACCTTC. Amino acid sequence: CASSPFRENYGYTF.

The rearrangement uses TRBV5-8 and TRBJ1-2; no reliable D call. CDR3 length equals 12 residues. V was clipped by 4 bases and J by 4 bases, with 8 bases between them. CDR1 and CDR2 (germline): SGHTS, YDEGEE. The CDR3 here is CASSPRSYGYTF. For the CDR3, the DNA is TGTGCCAGCAGCCCCCGGTCCTATGGCTACACCTTC.

This clone came up once. This chain joins TRBV5-8 and TRBJ1-2, with D unresolved. The germline V gene encodes CDR1 SGHTS and CDR2 YDEGEE. Trimming removed 0 bases at V and 2 bases at J, with 11 bases between. This CDR3 comprises 15 residues. The CDR3 DNA follows: TGTGCCAGCAGCTTGGGTCTCGTACGGAACTATGGCTACACCTTC. Translation gives CASSLGLVRNYGYTF.

By share, this clone counts as medium-sized (0.01 to 0.1%). The chain has TRBV27 and TRBJ2-7; D may be TRBD1 (5 bases). This CDR3 is 16 amino acids long. Germline loops: CDR1 MNHEY, CDR2 SMNVEV (reference sequence). Trimming removed 1 base at V and 2 bases at J, with 15 bases between. The CDR3 loop is CASSLLTTQGAYEQYF. In nucleotides, the CDR3 is TGTGCCAGCAGTTTATTAACCACACAAGGGGCCTACGAGCAGTACTTC.

The rearrangement links TRBV15 to TRBJ2-2; D unresolved. The germline CDR1 and CDR2 sequences are LNHNV and YYDKDF (reference sequence). This CDR3 spans 13 amino acids. V lost 8 bases to trimming and J lost 5 bases, with 12 bases between them. The CDR3 loop reads CATQALITGELFF. The CDR3 DNA follows: TGTGCCACCCAAGCGCTAATAACCGGGGAGCTGTTTTTT.

The CDR3 DNA reads as TGTGCCATCAGTGTTGGCGCGGGAGTTGATGGGGCCAACGTCCTGACTTTC. Its translation is CAISVGAGVDGANVLTF. The chain couples TRBV10-3 to TRBJ2-6; 7 positions agree with TRBD2. This CDR3 comprises 17 residues. Germline V gene lookup returns CDR1 ENHRY and CDR2 SYGVKD. V trimming: 4 bases; J trimming: 3 bases; junction bases outside the gene matches: 9.

The rearrangement links TRBV5-1 to TRBJ2-3; no reliable D call. V was shortened by 5 bases and J by 6 bases, with 19 bases between the two germline ends. The CDR3 sequence is 15 residues long. Germline-derived CDR1 and CDR2 are SGHRS and YFSETQ. The CDR3 reads CASSPHGLTMDTQYF. CDR3 nucleotide sequence: TGCGCCAGCAGTCCCCACGGCCTTACTATGGATACGCAGTATTTT.

The CDR3 is CASSQKYAGSGEKLFF. CDR3 DNA: TGTGCCAGCAGCCAAAAGTATGCGGGCTCCGGCGAAAAACTGTTTTTT. This rearrangement joins TRBV14 to TRBJ1-4; D uncertain. The CDR3 loop spans 16 amino acids. The V and J ends lost 2 bases and 8 bases respectively, with 18 bases between them. Per germline, CDR1 SGHDN and CDR2 FVKESK. The full variable domain, completed using reference TRBV14 and TRBJ1-4, is EAGVTQFPSHSVIEKGQTVTLRCDPISGHDNLYWYRRVMGKEIKFLLHFVKESKQDESGMPNNRFLAERTGGTYSTLKVQPAELEDSGVYFCASSQKYAGSGEKLFFGSGTQLSVL.

The genes are TRBV5-6 and TRBJ1-2, with TRBD1 as a possible D gene (6 bases). The CDR3 is made up of 16 amino acids. The germline V and J ends were trimmed by 4 bases and 2 bases, with 18 bases remaining between them. The germline CDR1 and CDR2 sequences are SGHDT and YYEEEE. Here the CDR3 reads CASSVAGEGGNYGYTF. CDR3 sequence (DNA): TGTGCCAGCAGCGTCGCAGGGGAGGGAGGCAACTATGGCTACACCTTC.

V and J are TRBV5-4 and TRBJ2-1, with 7 bases fitting TRBD2. After removal of 4 bases from V and 7 bases from J, the junction contained 11 bases not matched to a gene. Germline loops: CDR1 SGHNT, CDR2 YYREEE (reference sequence). The CDR3 loop spans 15 amino acids. CDR3 region: CASSPPVGGRNEQFF. In DNA form, the CDR3 reads TGTGCCAGCAGCCCCCCCGTTGGCGGGAGAAATGAGCAGTTCTTC. Full variable domain (outside the CDR3, taken from reference TRBV5-4 and TRBJ2-1): ETGVTQSPTHLIKTRGQQVTLRCSSQSGHNTVSWYQQALGQGPQFIFQYYREEENGRGNFPPRFSGLQFPNYSSELNVNALELDDSALYLCASSPPVGGRNEQFFGPGTRLTVL.

This clone was found a few times. This chain connects TRBV4-1 to TRBJ1-3; a weak D match, TRBD1 (5 bases). Trimming shortened V by 4 bases and J by 4 bases, and 17 bases separated the two germline ends. Germline V gene lookup returns CDR1 MGHRA and CDR2 YSYEKL. This CDR3 contains 16 residues. CDR3 in amino acids: CASSLQGGFTGNTIYF. The CDR3 nucleotides read TGCGCCAGCAGCCTCCAGGGAGGATTCACAGGAAACACCATATATTTT.

The rearrangement links TRBV19 to TRBJ1-2; no clear D. CDR1 LNHDA and CDR2 SQIVND come from the germline V gene (reference sequence). This CDR3 has 14 residues. The V gene lost 6 bases and the J gene lost 0 bases, with 11 bases spanning the gap. CDR3 region: CASRLGLANYGYTF. For the CDR3, the DNA is TGTGCCAGTAGACTGGGCTTAGCTAACTATGGCTACACCTTC. Full variable domain (remainder filled in from reference TRBV19 and TRBJ1-2): DGGITQSPKYLFRKEGQNVTLSCEQNLNHDAMYWYRQDPGQGLRLIYYSQIVNDFQKGDIAEGYSVSREKKESFPLTVTSAQKNPTAFYLCASRLGLANYGYTFGSGTRLTVV.

This clone appeared a single time. The chain is built from TRBV5-1 and TRBJ1-6; no definite D call. Germline V gives CDR1 SGHRS, CDR2 YFSETQ. The CDR3 has 16 residues. Deletions cut 5 bases from V and 10 bases from J, with 22 bases between. The CDR3 bases are TGCGCCAGCAGGCCCGATAACGGGGAACTTGGATCACCCCTCCACTTT. It yields the protein CASRPDNGELGSPLHF.

This rearrangement joins TRBV24-1 to TRBJ2-6; D gene ambiguous. This CDR3 has 15 residues. V lost 5 bases and J 2 bases, leaving 9 bases between the germline ends. The germline gives CDR1 KGHDR, CDR2 SFDVKD. The CDR3 protein is CATSVAGPGANVLTF. The CDR3 DNA reads as TGTGCCACCAGTGTTGCTGGGCCTGGGGCCAACGTCCTGACTTTC.

The rearrangement uses TRBV11-2 and TRBJ2-7; the D gene is possibly TRBD1 (6 bases). Germline V gene sequence: CDR1 SGHAT, CDR2 FQNNGV. The CDR3 is made up of 15 amino acids. The germline V and J ends were trimmed by 7 bases and 3 bases, with 19 bases remaining between them. In DNA form, the CDR3 reads TGTGCCAGCACCGAGGTGGGGGCCATCGGCTACGAGCAGTACTTC. Protein product: CASTEVGAIGYEQYF.

The chain joins TRBV6-5 to TRBJ2-7, with a tentative D call TRBD1 (5 bases). Germline V CDR1 and CDR2: MNHEY, SVGAGI. V gave up 10 bases and J gave up 0 bases, with 16 bases separating them. The length of the CDR3 is 14 residues. CDR3 residues: CATGRAKSSYEQYV. CDR3 coding DNA: TGTGCCACGGGCAGGGCGAAAAGCTCCTACGAGCAGTACGTC.

This clone showed up just a few times. This chain links TRBV5-1 with TRBJ1-6; D gene uncertain. The CDR3 is 14 residues long. Looked up from germline, CDR1 is SGHRS and CDR2 is YFSETQ. The V gene lost 1 base and the J gene lost 16 bases, with 18 bases spanning the gap. CDR3 nucleotide sequence: TGCGCCAGCAGCTTGAGAATCGGGGTAAGGTCGCTCCACTTT. Its translation: CASSLRIGVRSLHF. The variable domain in full, completed from reference TRBV5-1 and TRBJ1-6, reads KAGVTQTPRYLIKTRGQQVTLSCSPISGHRSVSWYQQTPGQGLQFLFEYFSETQRNKGNFPGRFSGRQFSNSRSEMNVSTLELGDSALYLCASSLRIGVRSLHFGNGTRLTVT.

This clone appeared once. The rearrangement uses TRBV5-6 and TRBJ1-5; possible D gene TRBD1, 6 bases. Deletions cut 4 bases from V and 2 bases from J, with 25 bases between. Germline V gene lookup returns CDR1 SGHDT and CDR2 YYEEEE. This CDR3 contains 19 residues. Written as DNA, the CDR3 is TGTGCCAGCAGCGGCCATGACTGGACAGCCACCGTGGGCAATCAGCCCCAGCATTTT. Protein product: CASSGHDWTATVGNQPQHF.

The rearrangement joins TRBV4-1 to TRBJ2-5, with 8 bases identical to TRBD1. Looked up from germline, CDR1 is MGHRA and CDR2 is YSYEKL. The CDR3 runs 17 residues. With V trimmed by 4 bases and J by 4 bases, 14 bases remained unmatched. The CDR3 DNA follows: TGCGCCAGCAGCCCGGGGCTGACCAGGGGGCTTTCAGAGACCCAGTACTTC. Amino acids: CASSPGLTRGLSETQYF.

V is TRBV11-2 and J is TRBJ2-7; 9 bases fit TRBD1. Germline V gene lookup returns CDR1 SGHAT and CDR2 FQNNGV. The CDR3 sequence is 15 residues long. The ends lost 3 bases at V and 1 base at J; junction bases unmatched: 4. CDR3: CASSFGTGQSYEQYF. The DNA for the CDR3 is TGTGCCAGCAGCTTTGGGACAGGGCAATCCTACGAGCAGTACTTC.

This chain joins TRBV7-2 and TRBJ2-5, with D uncertain. V was pared by 2 bases and J by 5 bases, with 3 bases between. The CDR3 has 11 residues. CDR1 and CDR2 (germline): SGHTA, FQGNSA. This chain's CDR3 is CASSLLETQYF. CDR3 DNA: TGTGCCAGCAGCTTACTGGAGACCCAGTACTTC. The full variable domain, in which reference TRBV7-2 and TRBJ2-5 provide the parts outside the CDR3, is GAGVSQSPSNKVTEKGKDVELRCDPISGHTALYWYRQSLGQGLEFLIYFQGNSAPDKSGLPSDRFSAERTGGSVSTLTIQRTQQEDSAVYLCASSLLETQYFGPGTRLLVL.

V gene TRBV15 combines with J gene TRBJ1-5, with 7 positions matching TRBD1. CDR1 and CDR2 (germline): LNHNV, YYDKDF (reference sequence). This CDR3 is built from 15 residues. V dropped 3 bases and J dropped 1; count of bases not matched to a gene: 3. CDR3 residues: CATSRGTDSNQPQHF. Written as DNA, the CDR3 is TGTGCCACCAGCAGGGGGACAGACAGCAATCAGCCCCAGCATTTT.